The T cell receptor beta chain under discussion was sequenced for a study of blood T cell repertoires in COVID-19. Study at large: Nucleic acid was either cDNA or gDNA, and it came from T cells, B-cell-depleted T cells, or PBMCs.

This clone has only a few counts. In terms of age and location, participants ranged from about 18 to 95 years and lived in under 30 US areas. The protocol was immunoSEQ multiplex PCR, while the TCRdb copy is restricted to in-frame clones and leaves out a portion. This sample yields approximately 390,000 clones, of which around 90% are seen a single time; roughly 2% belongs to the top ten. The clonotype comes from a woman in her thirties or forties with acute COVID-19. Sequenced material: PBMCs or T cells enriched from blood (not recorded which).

CDR3 DNA: TGTGCCAGCAGTTACTTAACAGGGCCAAACACAGATACGCAGTATTTT. It translates to CASSYLTGPNTDTQYF. The chain links TRBV6-5 to TRBJ2-3, with D tentatively TRBD1 (6 bases). The V end lost 1 base, the J end lost 2 bases, and 13 bases lay between the germline ends. Germline values: CDR1 MNHEY, CDR2 SVGAGI. CDR3 length: 16 amino acids.